This T cell receptor beta chain originates from a study of blood T cells in healthy people across ages. The CDR3 runs 15 residues. Germline V gene data show CDR1 as SGHTA and CDR2 as FQGNSA. With 2 bases removed from V and 4 bases from J, the gap between germline ends came to 11 bases. Using a J-beta primer mix together with a sample-barcoded 5' primer, a second PCR was run for roughly 6 to 11 cycles. TCRdb analysed the 5' RACE reads with MiXCR anew, one entry per CDR3 protein. The table shows around 1,100,000 distinct CDR3 sequences, with 35% to 40% occurring only once. V gene TRBV7-2 combines with J gene TRBJ1-4, with a possible D match to TRBD1 (5 bases). Sample: blood. The sequence was collected from a man younger than 35 in good health. The CDR3 DNA reads as TGTGCCAGCAGCTTAAATCAGGGTAGTAATGAAAAACTGTTTTTT. Translated, it gives CASSLNQGSNEKLFF.